The sequence of this TCR beta chain was determined in a study of OX40 agonist ivuxolimab in advanced cancers. Findings of the study overall: Expansion of clones was among the lowest in partial responders at 0.1-3.0 mg/kg.

CDR1 and CDR2 (germline): LGHNT, FRNRAP. The CDR3 contains 12 residues. Clones were read by immunoSEQ multiplex PCR, and TCRdb kept only the in-frame ones, dropping some. In the table there are more than 45,000 clones, more than 85% of which are singletons. As concerns this clone: Its antigen is unidentified.

Source: CD4+ or CD8+ T cells sorted from blood, taken in a trial of the OX40 agonist ivuxolimab. The chain carries TRBV12-5 and TRBJ1-6, with 9 positions matching TRBD1. This TCR was recovered from an adult with an advanced solid tumor such as melanoma, head and neck, liver or kidney cancer. This CDR3 reads CASGTGFSPLHF. In nucleotides, the CDR3 is TGTGCCTCCGGGACAGGGTTTTCACCCCTCCACTTT.